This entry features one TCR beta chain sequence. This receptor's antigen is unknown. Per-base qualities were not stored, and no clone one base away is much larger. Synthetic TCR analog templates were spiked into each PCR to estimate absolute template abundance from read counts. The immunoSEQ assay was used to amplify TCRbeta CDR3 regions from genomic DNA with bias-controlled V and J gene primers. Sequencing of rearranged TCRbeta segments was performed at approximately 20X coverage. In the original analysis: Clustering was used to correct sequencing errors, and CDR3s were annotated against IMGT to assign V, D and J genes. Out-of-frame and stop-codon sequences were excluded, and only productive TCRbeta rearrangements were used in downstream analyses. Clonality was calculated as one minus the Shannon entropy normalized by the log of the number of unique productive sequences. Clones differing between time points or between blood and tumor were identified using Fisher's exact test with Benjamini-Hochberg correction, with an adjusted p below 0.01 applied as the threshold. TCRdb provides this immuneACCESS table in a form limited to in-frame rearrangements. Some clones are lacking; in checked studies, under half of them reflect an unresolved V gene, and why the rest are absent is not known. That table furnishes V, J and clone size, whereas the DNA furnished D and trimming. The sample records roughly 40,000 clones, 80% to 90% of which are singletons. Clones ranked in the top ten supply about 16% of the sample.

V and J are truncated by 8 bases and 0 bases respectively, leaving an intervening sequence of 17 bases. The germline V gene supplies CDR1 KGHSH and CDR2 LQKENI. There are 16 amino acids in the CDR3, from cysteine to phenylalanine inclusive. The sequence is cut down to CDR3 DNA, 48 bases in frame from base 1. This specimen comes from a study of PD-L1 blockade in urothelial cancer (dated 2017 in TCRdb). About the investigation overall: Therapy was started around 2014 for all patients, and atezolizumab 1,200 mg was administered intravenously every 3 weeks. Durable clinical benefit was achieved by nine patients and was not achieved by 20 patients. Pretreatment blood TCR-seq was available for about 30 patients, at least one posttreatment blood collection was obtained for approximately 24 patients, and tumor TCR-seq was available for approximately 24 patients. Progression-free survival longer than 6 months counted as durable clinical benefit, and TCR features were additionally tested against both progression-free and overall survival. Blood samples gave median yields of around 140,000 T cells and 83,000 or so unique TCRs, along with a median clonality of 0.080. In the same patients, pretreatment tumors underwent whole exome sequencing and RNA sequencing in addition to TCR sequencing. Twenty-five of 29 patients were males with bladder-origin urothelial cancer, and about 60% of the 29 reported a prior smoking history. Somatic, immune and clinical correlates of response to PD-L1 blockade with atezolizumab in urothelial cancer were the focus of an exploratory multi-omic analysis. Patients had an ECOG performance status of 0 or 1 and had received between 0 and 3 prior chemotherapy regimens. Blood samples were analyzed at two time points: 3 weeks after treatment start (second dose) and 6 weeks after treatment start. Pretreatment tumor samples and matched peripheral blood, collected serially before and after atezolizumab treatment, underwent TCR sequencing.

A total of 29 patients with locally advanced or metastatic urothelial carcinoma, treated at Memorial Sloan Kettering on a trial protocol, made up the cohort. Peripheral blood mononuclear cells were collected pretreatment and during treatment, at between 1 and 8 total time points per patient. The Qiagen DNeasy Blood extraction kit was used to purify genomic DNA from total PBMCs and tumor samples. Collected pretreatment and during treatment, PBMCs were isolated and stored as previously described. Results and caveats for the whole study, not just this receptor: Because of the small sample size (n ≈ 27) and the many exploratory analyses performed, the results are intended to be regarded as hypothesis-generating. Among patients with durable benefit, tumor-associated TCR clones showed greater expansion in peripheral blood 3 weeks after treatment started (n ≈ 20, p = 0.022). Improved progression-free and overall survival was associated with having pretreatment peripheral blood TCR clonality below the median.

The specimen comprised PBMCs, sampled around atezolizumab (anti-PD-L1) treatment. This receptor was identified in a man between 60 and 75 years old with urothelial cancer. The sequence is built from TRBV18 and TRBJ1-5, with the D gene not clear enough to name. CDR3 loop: CASASEAAYSNQPQHF. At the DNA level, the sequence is TGTGCCAGCGCCTCGGAGGCGGCTTATAGCAATCAGCCCCAGCATTTT.